The 8 T cell receptor beta chains presented below share a single source sample, sequenced in a study of T cell responses to AZD1222 COVID-19 vaccine. Produced via immunoSEQ multiplex PCR; TCRdb's table is partial and in-frame only. The table lists 150,000 to 200,000 clones, roughly 88% of them singletons. The specimen comprised peripheral blood, sampled 28 days after the second AZD1222 dose. These receptors came from an adult who received the AZD1222 COVID-19 vaccine.

The chain has TRBV15 and TRBJ1-4; D remains ambiguous. Trimming stripped 0 bases from V and 4 bases from J, with 18 bases between. The CDR3 loop spans 18 amino acids. Germline assignment: CDR1 LNHNV and CDR2 YYDKDF (reference sequence). The CDR3: CATSRDVPGDEYNEKLFF. DNA of the CDR3: TGTGCCACCAGCAGAGACGTCCCTGGGGATGAATATAATGAAAAACTGTTTTTT.

This sequence joins TRBV5-1 and TRBJ1-6; tentative D call: TRBD1 (5 bases). The germline V gene encodes CDR1 SGHRS and CDR2 YFSETQ. The CDR3 runs 14 residues. The V gene lost 5 bases and the J gene lost 5 bases, with 11 bases spanning the gap. The CDR3 coding sequence is TGCGCCAGCAGGCCAGGGAACGATAATTCACCCCTCCACTTT. Amino acids: CASRPGNDNSPLHF.

The chain links TRBV28 to TRBJ1-5; D unresolved. The CDR3 sequence is 15 residues long. V was clipped by 6 bases and J by 4 bases, with 16 bases between them. Germline CDR1 and CDR2: MDHEN and SYDVKM. The CDR3 spells CASSGRGKPNQPQHF. The CDR3 DNA is TGTGCCAGCAGCGGGAGAGGAAAGCCTAATCAGCCCCAGCATTTT. Looking up the rest from reference TRBV28 and TRBJ1-5 gives the full variable domain: DVKVTQSSRYLVKRTGEKVFLECVQDMDHENMFWYRQDPGLGLRLIYFSYDVKMKEKGDIPEGYSVSREKKERFSLILESASTNQTSMYLCASSGRGKPNQPQHFGDGTRLSIL.

The chain carries TRBV7-2 and TRBJ2-2; tentative D call: TRBD1 (6 bases). This CDR3 spans 16 amino acids. Germline V gene lookup returns CDR1 SGHTA and CDR2 FQGNSA. Trimming pared 1 base from V and 6 bases from J, leaving 15 bases between. The CDR3 here is CASSLVRWTAPGELFF. For the CDR3, the DNA is TGTGCCAGCAGCTTAGTTCGGTGGACAGCACCCGGGGAGCTGTTTTTT.

This chain connects TRBV5-6 to TRBJ1-1; 8 bases map to TRBD1. V lost 8 bases to trimming and J lost 7 bases; unmatched junction nucleotides: 7. Germline V gene sequence: CDR1 SGHDT, CDR2 YYEEEE. The CDR3 is 12 amino acids. DNA for the CDR3: TGTGCCAGTGGACAGGGCGTGGATGAAGCTTTCTTT. Its protein product is CASGQGVDEAFF.

This chain links TRBV19 with TRBJ1-4; D not resolved. The CDR3 extends over 17 amino acids. Germline V lookup: CDR1 LNHDA, CDR2 SQIVND (reference sequence). V was trimmed by 6 bases and J by 0 bases, leaving 17 bases between them. CDR3 amino acids: CASSNRGRPATNEKLFF. CDR3 DNA: TGTGCCAGTAGCAACAGAGGACGTCCTGCAACTAATGAAAAACTGTTTTTT.

The chain is built from TRBV7-9 and TRBJ1-6, with unresolved D. Trimming took off 6 bases at V and 10 bases at J, with 13 bases between the two ends. The CDR3 is 13 residues long. The V gene's germline CDR1 is SEHNR and CDR2 FQNEAQ (reference sequence). The CDR3 sequence: CASSQSSASPLHF. CDR3 nucleotide sequence: TGTGCCAGCAGTCAATCATCAGCCTCACCCCTCCACTTT.

Written as DNA, the CDR3 is TGTGCCTGGAGTGTGGGGTCGAATGGTGAAGCTTTCTTT. It yields the protein CAWSVGSNGEAFF. The gene calls are TRBV30 and TRBJ1-1; D is undetermined. The germline CDR1 and CDR2 sequences are GTSNPN and SVGIG (reference sequence). The CDR3 loop spans 13 amino acids. V lost 0 bases and J 7 bases, leaving 12 bases between the germline ends. The variable domain in full, with the rest retrieved from reference TRBV30 and TRBJ1-1, is SQTIHQWPATLVQPVGSPLSLECTVEGTSNPNLYWYRQAAGRGLQLLFYSVGIGQISSEVPQNLSASRPQDRQFILSSKKLLLSDSGFYLCAWSVGSNGEAFFGQGTRLTVV.